This T cell receptor (beta chain) appears in the sequencing data of a study of shared clonotypes between healthy human individuals. This CDR3 region has 15 residues. Per germline, CDR1 MDHEN and CDR2 SYDVKM. V was trimmed by 6 bases and J by 0 bases, leaving 9 bases between them. Profiled with immunoSEQ multiplex PCR; TCRdb holds only in-frame clones, not every one. The sample includes some 1.1 million clones, roughly 80% of them seen just once. As to this clone: This sample includes further DNA sequences coding for the same CDR3.

The receptor's source is a man between 18 and 29 years old in good health. Some clones in this sample may be carry-over from other donors' samples. This rearrangement joins TRBV28 to TRBJ1-6; D is unclear. The sequenced sample consisted of memory CD4+ T cells from PBMCs. Specified subset: CD45RA-negative fraction. The CDR3 spells CASRLSSSYNSPLHF. The CDR3, as DNA: TGTGCCAGCAGACTCTCTAGCTCCTATAATTCACCCCTCCACTTT.